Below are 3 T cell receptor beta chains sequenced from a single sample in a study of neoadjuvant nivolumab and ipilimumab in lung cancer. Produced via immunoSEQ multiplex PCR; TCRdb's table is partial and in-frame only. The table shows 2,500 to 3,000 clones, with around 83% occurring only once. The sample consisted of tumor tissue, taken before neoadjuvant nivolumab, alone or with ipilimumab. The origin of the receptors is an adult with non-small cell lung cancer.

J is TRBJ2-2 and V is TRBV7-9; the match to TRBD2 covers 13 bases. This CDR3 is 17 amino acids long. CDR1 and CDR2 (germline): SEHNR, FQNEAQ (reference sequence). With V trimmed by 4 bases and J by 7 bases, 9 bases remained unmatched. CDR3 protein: CASSSLTSGRTIGELFF. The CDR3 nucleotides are TGTGCCAGCAGCTCCCTGACTAGCGGGAGGACTATCGGGGAGCTGTTTTTT.

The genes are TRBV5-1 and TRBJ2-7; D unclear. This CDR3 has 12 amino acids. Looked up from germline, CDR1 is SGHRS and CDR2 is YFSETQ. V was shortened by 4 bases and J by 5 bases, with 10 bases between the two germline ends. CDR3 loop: CASSTTSNEQYF. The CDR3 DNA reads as TGCGCCAGCAGCACCACATCCAACGAGCAGTACTTC.

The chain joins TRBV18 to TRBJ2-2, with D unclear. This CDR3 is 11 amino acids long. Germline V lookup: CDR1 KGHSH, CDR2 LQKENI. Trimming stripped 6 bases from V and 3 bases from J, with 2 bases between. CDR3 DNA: TGTGCCAGCTCCGACACCGGGGAGCTGTTTTTT. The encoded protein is CASSDTGELFF. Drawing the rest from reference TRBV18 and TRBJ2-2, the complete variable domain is NAGVMQNPRHLVRRRGQEARLRCSPMKGHSHVYWYRQLPEEGLKFMVYLQKENIIDESGMPKERFSAEFPKEGPSILRIQQVVRGDSAAYFCASSDTGELFFGEGSRLTVL.